The clone carrying this T cell receptor beta chain showed up many times. The data were obtained in a study of T cells in Graves' hyperthyroidism and ophthalmopathy. Germline V CDR1 and CDR2: MDHEN, SYDVKM. The CDR3 spans 14 residues. V was pared by 6 bases and J by 5 bases, with 14 bases between. Amplification of TCR beta CDR3 regions was performed using RNA transcripts as template. The HTBI primer set was used in a first-round RT-PCR of the TCR CDR3. From the multiplex PCR reads, TCRdb called clonotypes with MiXCR, one entry per CDR3 protein. The repertoire has 600,000 or so distinct CDR3 sequences, 15% to 20% of them found once; the top ten carry approximately 3.9%.

The sequencing sample was made of blood. The sequence was collected from a woman aged 25-40 years with Graves' hyperthyroidism. This chain connects TRBV28 to TRBJ1-5, with a tentative D call TRBD1 (5 bases). The CDR3 loop is CASRPDSFYQPQHF. The CDR3 DNA reads as TGTGCCAGCAGGCCAGACAGTTTTTATCAGCCCCAGCATTTT.